A single sample gave rise to the 10 T cell receptor beta chains below, sequenced in a study of T-cell memory formation after mild COVID-19. One entry per CDR3 protein results from TCRdb running MiXCR on the 5' RACE reads. Here the sample spans 350,000 to 500,000 distinct CDR3 sequences, roughly 17% being singletons. Sequenced material: PBMCs or a T cell subset sorted from them (not recorded which). Receptor source: a man younger than 35 who had mild COVID-19 (a few samples of this study predate the infection). Cell type and time point are not known.

This clonotype appeared a single time. J is TRBJ1-5 and V is TRBV6-1, with D unclear. The CDR3 length is 13 residues. Germline V CDR1 and CDR2: MNHNS, SASEGT. Trimming removed 2 bases at V and 3 bases at J, with 5 bases between. The CDR3 loop reads CASSEWTNQPQHF. CDR3 DNA: TGTGCCAGCAGTGAATGGACCAATCAGCCCCAGCATTTT.

This clonotype was picked up a small number of times. V usage is TRBV7-2 and J usage is TRBJ1-1, with 11 bases that match TRBD1. The CDR3 consists of 18 residues. Unmatched junction bases numbered 12, after V lost 3 bases and J lost 3 bases. Germline V gene data show CDR1 as SGHTA and CDR2 as FQGNSA. The CDR3 DNA is TGTGCCAGCAGCTTGGCCGGGACAGGGGGAATTACGTACACTGAAGCTTTCTTT. Protein sequence: CASSLAGTGGITYTEAFF. Full variable domain (remainder filled in from reference TRBV7-2 and TRBJ1-1): GAGVSQSPSNKVTEKGKDVELRCDPISGHTALYWYRQSLGQGLEFLIYFQGNSAPDKSGLPSDRFSAERTGGSVSTLTIQRTQQEDSAVYLCASSLAGTGGITYTEAFFGQGTRLTVV.

This clonotype was recorded many times. CDR3 amino acids: CAISATGKADQPQHF. As DNA, the CDR3 is TGTGCCATCAGTGCAACAGGAAAAGCCGATCAGCCCCAGCATTTT. The chain has TRBV10-3 and TRBJ1-5, with a weak D call TRBD1 (5 bases). Germline V gene data show CDR1 as ENHRY and CDR2 as SYGVKD. V lost 4 bases and J lost 5, with 15 bases in between. The CDR3 is 15 amino acids.

This clonotype occurred a few times. This sequence joins TRBV19 and TRBJ2-3, with D possibly being TRBD1 or TRBD2 (5 bases each). V shed 4 bases and J shed 4 bases, with 12 bases lying between them. The CDR3 is made up of 14 amino acids. Germline lookup yields CDR1 LNHDA and CDR2 SQIVND (reference sequence). This CDR3 is CASSTPGAADTQYF. CDR3 in DNA: TGTGCCAGTAGTACCCCCGGGGCGGCAGATACGCAGTATTTT.

This chain links TRBV12-5 with TRBJ1-1; D gene unclear. Germline V gene sequence: CDR1 LGHNT, CDR2 FRNRAP. This CDR3 region has 13 residues. With 0 bases removed from V and 8 bases from J, the gap between germline ends came to 10 bases. The CDR3 protein is CASGLVQRTEAFF. CDR3 sequence (DNA): TGTGCTAGTGGTTTGGTACAACGGACCGAAGCTTTCTTT.

There are a few counts of this clonotype. The rearrangement uses TRBV19 and TRBJ2-1; no clear D. Trimming left V 5 bases short and J 5 bases short, with 16 bases between. Germline assignment: CDR1 LNHDA and CDR2 SQIVND (reference sequence). The CDR3 covers 15 residues. This CDR3 is CASSFGSGRHNEQFF. CDR3 DNA: TGTGCCAGTAGTTTCGGGTCAGGACGCCACAATGAGCAGTTCTTC.

This clonotype has only a few counts. This chain uses TRBV6-1 with TRBJ1-1; D unresolved. The V end lost 6 bases, the J end lost 4 bases, and 15 bases lay between the germline ends. The CDR3 length is 14 residues. Germline V gene sequence: CDR1 MNHNS, CDR2 SASEGT. The CDR3 spells CASRREPAATEAFF. The CDR3 nucleotides read TGTGCCAGCAGGAGGGAGCCCGCGGCCACTGAAGCTTTCTTT.

The genes are TRBV2 and TRBJ1-5, with a tentative D call TRBD1 (6 bases). CDR3 length equals 15 residues. CDR1 is SNHLY and CDR2 is FYNNEI in the germline V gene. V was shortened by 7 bases and J by 1 base, with 14 bases between the two germline ends. DNA of the CDR3: TGTGCCAGCAAAAAGGGGGTGGCGAGCAATCAGCCCCAGCATTTT. This sequence encodes CASKKGVASNQPQHF.

The J gene is TRBJ1-2, the V gene TRBV2, with D unclear. Germline lookup yields CDR1 SNHLY and CDR2 FYNNEI. The CDR3 is 13 amino acids. With 9 bases removed from V and 3 bases from J, the gap between germline ends came to 14 bases. CDR3 DNA: TGTGCCAGACGAGGAAAGGGTCACTATGGCTACACCTTC. Protein sequence: CARRGKGHYGYTF.

The chain uses TRBV2 and TRBJ2-7; D ambiguous. Trimming left V 3 bases short and J 5 bases short, with 8 bases between. The CDR3 spans 12 residues. CDR1 SNHLY and CDR2 FYNNEI come from the germline V gene. In DNA form, the CDR3 reads TGTGCCAGCAGTGACCACCTAAACGAGCAGTACGTC. It codes for CASSDHLNEQYV.